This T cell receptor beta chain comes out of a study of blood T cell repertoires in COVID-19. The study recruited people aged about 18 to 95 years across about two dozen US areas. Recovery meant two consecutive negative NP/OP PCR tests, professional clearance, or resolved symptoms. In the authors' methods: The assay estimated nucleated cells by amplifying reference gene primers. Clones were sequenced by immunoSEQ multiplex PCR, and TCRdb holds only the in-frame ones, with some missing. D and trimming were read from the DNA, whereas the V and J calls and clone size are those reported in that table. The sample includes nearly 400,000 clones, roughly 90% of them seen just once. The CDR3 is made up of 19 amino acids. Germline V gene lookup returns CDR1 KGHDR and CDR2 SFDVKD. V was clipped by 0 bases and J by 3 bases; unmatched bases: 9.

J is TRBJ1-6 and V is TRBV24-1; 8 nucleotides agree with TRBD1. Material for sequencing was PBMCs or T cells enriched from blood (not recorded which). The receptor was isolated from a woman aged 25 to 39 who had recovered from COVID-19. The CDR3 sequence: CATSDLDETGDIYNSPLHF. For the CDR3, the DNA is TGTGCCACCAGTGATTTGGATGAGACAGGGGATATCTATAATTCACCCCTCCACTTT.